These 16 T cell receptor beta chains came from one sample sequenced in a study of shared clonotypes between healthy human individuals (dated by TCRdb to the early 2020s). Receptor amplification or capture employed the immunoSEQ multiplex PCR assay. Entries here come from immuneACCESS through TCRdb and include only in-frame sequences with V and J called. Some clones fail to appear in such tables; in the studies checked, an unresolved V gene covers under half of the shortfall, and the cause of the remainder is unknown. The sample table contains about 1.1 million clones; only one count was recorded for more than 75% of them. Under 0.65% of the sample belongs to the ten largest clones. The sequenced sample was memory CD4+ T cells from PBMCs. The cell subset or site label of this sample denotes: CD45RA-negative fraction. The receptors were sampled from a man aged 18-30 years in good health. Some clones in this sample may be carry-over from other donors' samples.

This sequence joins TRBV4-2 and TRBJ2-2; D remains ambiguous. Germline CDR1 and CDR2: LGHNA and YNFKEQ. V dropped 0 bases and J dropped 1 base, with 3 bases sitting between them. The CDR3 is 14 amino acids. The CDR3 region has the DNA TGTGCCAGCAGCCAAGATAAGAACACCGGGGAGCTGTTTTTT. This gives the protein CASSQDKNTGELFF.

V is TRBV5-1 and J is TRBJ2-7; D is possibly TRBD2 (5 bases). V shed 3 bases and J shed 4 bases, with 17 bases lying between them. Looked up from germline, CDR1 is SGHRS and CDR2 is YFSETQ. The CDR3 extends over 15 amino acids. Here the CDR3 DNA reads TGCGCCAGCAGCTCCGGGGTAATGGCAAGTTACGAGCAGTACTTC. Its protein product is CASSSGVMASYEQYF.

In the case of this clone: In the same sample, other DNA sequences code for this CDR3. This chain links TRBV28 with TRBJ1-4; no clear D. Per germline, CDR1 MDHEN and CDR2 SYDVKM. The V gene lost 5 bases and the J gene lost 2 bases, with 9 bases spanning the gap. The CDR3 sequence is 14 residues long. CDR3 protein: CASSLGGTNEKLFF. The CDR3 nucleotides are TGTGCCAGCAGTCTCGGAGGGACTAATGAAAAACTGTTTTTT.

The chain carries TRBV18 and TRBJ2-7; 8 nucleotides match TRBD1. CDR1 and CDR2 from the germline V gene are KGHSH and LQKENI. J lost 2 bases, V lost 5 bases, and 5 bases had no gene match. This CDR3 spans 14 amino acids. The CDR3 spells CASSTGTGAYEQYF. CDR3 DNA: TGTGCCAGCTCAACCGGGACAGGAGCCTACGAGCAGTACTTC.

Here the CDR3 DNA reads TGTGCCAGCAAAGGACAGGGCTTGGAAAAACTGTTTTTT. Amino acid sequence: CASKGQGLEKLFF. The chain recombines TRBV6-4 with TRBJ1-4; 8 nucleotides line up with TRBD1. Germline values: CDR1 MRHNA, CDR2 SNTAGT. V lost 7 bases, J lost 8 bases, and 6 bases stayed unmatched. The CDR3 spans 13 residues.

This clone was detected a few times. The J gene is TRBJ2-7, the V gene TRBV28, with 11 nucleotides matching TRBD2. The CDR3 consists of 15 residues. The V and J ends lost 4 bases and 2 bases, in that order; junction bases with no gene match: 4. CDR1 is MDHEN, CDR2 SYDVKM, per germline. In DNA form, the CDR3 reads TGTGCCAGCAGTTCCTTGACTAGCGGGGCCTACGAGCAGTACTTC. This translates into CASSSLTSGAYEQYF. The full variable domain, in which reference TRBV28 and TRBJ2-7 provide the parts outside the CDR3, is DVKVTQSSRYLVKRTGEKVFLECVQDMDHENMFWYRQDPGLGLRLIYFSYDVKMKEKGDIPEGYSVSREKKERFSLILESASTNQTSMYLCASSSLTSGAYEQYFGPGTRLTVT.

The chain has TRBV30 and TRBJ2-5; 7 positions match TRBD2. Per the germline V gene, CDR1 is GTSNPN and CDR2 is SVGIG (reference sequence). The CDR3 has 12 amino acids. After removal of 5 bases from V and 5 bases from J, the junction contained 5 bases not matched to a gene. CDR3 residues: CAWSAGSETQYF. The CDR3, as DNA: TGTGCCTGGTCAGCGGGATCTGAGACCCAGTACTTC.

V and J are TRBV5-1 and TRBJ2-1, with 10 positions matching TRBD1. CDR3 length: 15 amino acids. The J segment lost 8 bases and the V segment lost 2 bases, leaving 7 bases of the junction unmatched. From germline, CDR1 is SGHRS and CDR2 YFSETQ. The CDR3 is CASSLSTGGGDEQFF. CDR3 in DNA: TGCGCCAGCAGCTTATCGACAGGGGGCGGGGATGAGCAGTTCTTC. Together with reference TRBV5-1 and TRBJ2-1, the CDR3 gives the full variable domain: KAGVTQTPRYLIKTRGQQVTLSCSPISGHRSVSWYQQTPGQGLQFLFEYFSETQRNKGNFPGRFSGRQFSNSRSEMNVSTLELGDSALYLCASSLSTGGGDEQFFGPGTRLTVL.

The chain couples TRBV6-6 to TRBJ1-3, with D perhaps TRBD1 (6 bases). Trimming left V 6 bases short and J 4 bases short, with 16 bases between. This CDR3 has 15 residues. CDR1 and CDR2 from the germline V gene are MNHNY and SVGAGI (reference sequence). CDR3 in DNA: TGTGCCAGCAGCCCGGGGGCCGGTGAGGGAAACACCATATATTTT. Translation gives CASSPGAGEGNTIYF.

V and J are TRBV11-2 and TRBJ2-1; tentatively, D is TRBD1 (5 bases). V dropped 3 bases and J dropped 4 bases, with 10 bases sitting between them. CDR1 is SGHAT, CDR2 FQNNGV, per germline. The CDR3 has 14 residues. As DNA, the CDR3 is TGTGCCAGCAGCTTTACAGGATCGTACAATGAGCAGTTCTTC. As protein: CASSFTGSYNEQFF.

This clone was detected once. The V gene is TRBV6-6, the J gene TRBJ1-6; no definite D call. Trimming cost V 0 bases and J 10 bases, with 4 bases left between them. Germline assignment: CDR1 MNHNY and CDR2 SVGAGI (reference sequence). This CDR3 comprises 12 residues. CDR3 loop: CASSYSSSPLHF. In DNA form, the CDR3 reads TGTGCCAGCAGTTACTCGAGCTCACCCCTCCACTTT.

This chain uses TRBV10-1 with TRBJ2-7; the D is unclear. This CDR3 is built from 12 residues. V gave up 3 bases and J gave up 2 bases, with 5 bases separating them. Germline CDR1 WNHNN, CDR2 SYGVQD (reference sequence). CDR3 sequence (DNA): TGCGCCAGCAGTGACAGTACCTACGAGCAGTACTTC. Amino acids: CASSDSTYEQYF.

The V call is TRBV4-1, the J call TRBJ2-3; D possibly matches TRBD1 or TRBD2 (6 bases each). The germline CDR1 and CDR2 sequences are MGHRA and YSYEKL. Deletions cut 0 bases from V and 0 bases from J, with 16 bases between. The CDR3 is made up of 18 amino acids. As DNA, the CDR3 is TGCGCCAGCAGCCAAGAAAGCCCACTAGGGGGGAGCACAGATACGCAGTATTTT. Amino acid sequence: CASSQESPLGGSTDTQYF.

This chain links TRBV10-3 with TRBJ2-7, with TRBD1 as a possible D gene (7 bases). The CDR3 totals 15 residues. From germline, CDR1 is ENHRY and CDR2 SYGVKD. Trimming left V 5 bases short and J 0 bases short, with 14 bases between. CDR3: CAISNRGLSSYEQYF. The DNA of the CDR3 is TGTGCCATCAGTAACAGGGGACTTAGCTCCTACGAGCAGTACTTC.

The chain joins TRBV28 to TRBJ2-5; 11 nucleotides agree with TRBD2. The CDR3 runs 13 residues. With 11 bases clipped from V and 5 bases from J, the junction kept 7 bases outside the gene matches. CDR1 is MDHEN and CDR2 is SYDVKM in the germline V gene. The CDR3 nucleotides are TGTGCCGCCGGGACTAGCGGTCGGGAGACCCAGTACTTC. Residues: CAAGTSGRETQYF.

The chain is built from TRBV7-9 and TRBJ2-5; no reliable D call. Trimming removed 5 bases from V and 5 bases from J, with 6 bases in between. Germline V gene lookup returns CDR1 SEHNR and CDR2 FQNEAQ (reference sequence). The CDR3 has 11 residues. CDR3 region: CASSGRETQYF. In DNA, the CDR3 is TGTGCCAGCAGCGGAAGGGAGACCCAGTACTTC.